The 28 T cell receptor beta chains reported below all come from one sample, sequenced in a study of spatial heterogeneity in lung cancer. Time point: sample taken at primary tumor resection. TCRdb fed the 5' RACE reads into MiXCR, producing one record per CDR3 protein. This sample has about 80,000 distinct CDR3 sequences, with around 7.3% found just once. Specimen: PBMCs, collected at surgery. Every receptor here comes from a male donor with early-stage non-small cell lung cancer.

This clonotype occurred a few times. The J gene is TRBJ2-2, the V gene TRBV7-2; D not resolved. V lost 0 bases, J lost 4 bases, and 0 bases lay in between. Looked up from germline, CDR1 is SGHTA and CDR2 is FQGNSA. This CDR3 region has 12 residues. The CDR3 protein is CASSLATGELFF. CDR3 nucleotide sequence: TGTGCCAGCAGCTTAGCCACCGGGGAGCTGTTTTTT.

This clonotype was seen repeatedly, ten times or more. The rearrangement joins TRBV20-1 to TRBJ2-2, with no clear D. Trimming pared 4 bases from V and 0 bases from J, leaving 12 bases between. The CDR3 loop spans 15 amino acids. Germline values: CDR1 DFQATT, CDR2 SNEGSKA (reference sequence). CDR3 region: CSAKIAHSNTGELFF. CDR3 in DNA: TGCAGTGCTAAGATTGCACATTCGAACACCGGGGAGCTGTTTTTT.

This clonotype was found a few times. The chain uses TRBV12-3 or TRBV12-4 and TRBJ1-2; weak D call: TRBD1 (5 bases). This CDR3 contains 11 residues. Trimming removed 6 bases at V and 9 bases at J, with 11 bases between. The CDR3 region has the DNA TGTGCCAGCAGCTCAGGGTTGAGCTACACCTTC. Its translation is CASSSGLSYTF.

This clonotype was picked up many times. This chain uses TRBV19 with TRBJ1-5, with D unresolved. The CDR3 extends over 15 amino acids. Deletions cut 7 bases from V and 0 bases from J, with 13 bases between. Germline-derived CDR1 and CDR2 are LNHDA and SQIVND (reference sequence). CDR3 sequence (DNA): TGTGCCAGTATCCCGACACCGACTAGCAATCAGCCCCAGCATTTT. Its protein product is CASIPTPTSNQPQHF. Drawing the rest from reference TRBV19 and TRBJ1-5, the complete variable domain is DGGITQSPKYLFRKEGQNVTLSCEQNLNHDAMYWYRQDPGQGLRLIYYSQIVNDFQKGDIAEGYSVSREKKESFPLTVTSAQKNPTAFYLCASIPTPTSNQPQHFGDGTRLSIL.

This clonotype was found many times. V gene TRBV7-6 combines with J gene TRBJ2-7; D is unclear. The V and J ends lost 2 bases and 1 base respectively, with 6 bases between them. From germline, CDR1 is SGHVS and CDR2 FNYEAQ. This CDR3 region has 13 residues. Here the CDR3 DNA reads TGTGCCAGCAGCTTATCGCTTTCCTACGAGCAGTACTTC. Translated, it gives CASSLSLSYEQYF.

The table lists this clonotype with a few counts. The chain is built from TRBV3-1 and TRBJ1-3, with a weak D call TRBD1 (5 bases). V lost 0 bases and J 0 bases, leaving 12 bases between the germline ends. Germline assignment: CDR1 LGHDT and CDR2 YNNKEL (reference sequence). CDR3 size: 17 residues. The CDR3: CASSQDGTVRSGNTIYF. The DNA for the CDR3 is TGTGCCAGCAGCCAAGATGGGACGGTCCGCTCTGGAAACACCATATATTTT.

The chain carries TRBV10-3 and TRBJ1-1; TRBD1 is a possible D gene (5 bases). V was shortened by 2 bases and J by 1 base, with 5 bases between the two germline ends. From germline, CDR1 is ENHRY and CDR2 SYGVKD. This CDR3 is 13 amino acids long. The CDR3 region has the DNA TGTGCCATCAGTGAGCAGGGGAACACTGAAGCTTTCTTT. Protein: CAISEQGNTEAFF.

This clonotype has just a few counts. The CDR3 reads CASSFPGRNEQFF. The CDR3, as DNA: TGTGCCAGCAGCTTTCCCGGGAGAAATGAGCAGTTCTTC. This chain joins TRBV5-6 and TRBJ2-1; the D gene is possibly TRBD2 (6 bases). Germline V gives CDR1 SGHDT, CDR2 YYEEEE. The V end lost 2 bases, the J end lost 7 bases, and 10 bases lay between the germline ends. This CDR3 is 13 amino acids long.

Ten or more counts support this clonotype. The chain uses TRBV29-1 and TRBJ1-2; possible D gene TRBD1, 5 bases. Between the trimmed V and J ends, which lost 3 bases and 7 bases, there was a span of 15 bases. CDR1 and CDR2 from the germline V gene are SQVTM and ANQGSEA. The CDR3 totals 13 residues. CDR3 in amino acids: CSVEEGLRTGYTF. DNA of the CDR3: TGCAGCGTTGAGGAGGGACTGCGAACTGGCTACACCTTC. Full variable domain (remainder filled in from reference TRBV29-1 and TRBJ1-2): SAVISQKPSRDICQRGTSLTIQCQVDSQVTMMFWYRQQPGQSLTLIATANQGSEATYESGFVIDKFPISRPNLTFSTLTVSNMSPEDSSIYLCSVEEGLRTGYTFGSGTRLTVV.

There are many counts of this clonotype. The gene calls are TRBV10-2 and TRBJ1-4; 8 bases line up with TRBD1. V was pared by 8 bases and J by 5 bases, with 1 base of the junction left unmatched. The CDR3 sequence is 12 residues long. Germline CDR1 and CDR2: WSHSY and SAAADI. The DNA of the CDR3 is TGCGCCAGCCGACAGGGGAATGAAAAACTGTTTTTT. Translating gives CASRQGNEKLFF.

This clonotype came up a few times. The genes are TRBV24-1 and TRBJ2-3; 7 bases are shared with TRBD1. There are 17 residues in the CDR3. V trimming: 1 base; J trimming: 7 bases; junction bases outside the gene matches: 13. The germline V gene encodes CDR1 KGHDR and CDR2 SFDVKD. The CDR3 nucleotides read TGTGCCACCAGTGATTTTAACAGGGGCCCGCACAGAAATACGCAGTATTTT. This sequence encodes CATSDFNRGPHRNTQYF.

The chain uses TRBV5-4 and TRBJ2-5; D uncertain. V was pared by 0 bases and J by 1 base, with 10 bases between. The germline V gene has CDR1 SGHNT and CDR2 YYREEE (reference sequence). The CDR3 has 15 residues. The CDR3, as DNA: TGTGCCAGCAGCTTGGGCGGCCAGCCCCAAGAGACCCAGTACTTC. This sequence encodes CASSLGGQPQETQYF.

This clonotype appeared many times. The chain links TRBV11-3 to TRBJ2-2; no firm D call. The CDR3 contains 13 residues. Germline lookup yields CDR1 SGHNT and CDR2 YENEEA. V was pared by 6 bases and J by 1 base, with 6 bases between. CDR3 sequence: CASRLKNTGELFF. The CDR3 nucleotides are TGTGCCAGCAGACTCAAGAACACCGGGGAGCTGTTTTTT.

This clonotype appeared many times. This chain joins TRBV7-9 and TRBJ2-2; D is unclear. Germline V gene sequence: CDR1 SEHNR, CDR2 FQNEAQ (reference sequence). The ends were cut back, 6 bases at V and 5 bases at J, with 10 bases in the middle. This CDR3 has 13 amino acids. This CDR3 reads CASRPQGTGELFF. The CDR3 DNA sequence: TGTGCCAGCAGACCTCAAGGGACCGGGGAGCTGTTTTTT.

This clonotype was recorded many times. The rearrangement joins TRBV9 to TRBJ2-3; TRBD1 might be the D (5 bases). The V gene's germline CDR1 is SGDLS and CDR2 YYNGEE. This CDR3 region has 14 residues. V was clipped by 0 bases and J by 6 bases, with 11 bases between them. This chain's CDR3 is CASSVGIGADTQYF. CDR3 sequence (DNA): TGTGCCAGCAGCGTAGGAATAGGGGCGGATACGCAGTATTTT.

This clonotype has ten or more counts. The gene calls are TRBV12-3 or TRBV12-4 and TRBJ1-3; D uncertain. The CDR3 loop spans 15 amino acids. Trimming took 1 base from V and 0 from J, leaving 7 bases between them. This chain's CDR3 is CASSLGRSSGNTIYF. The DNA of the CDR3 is TGTGCCAGCAGTTTAGGGCGGAGCTCTGGAAACACCATATATTTT.

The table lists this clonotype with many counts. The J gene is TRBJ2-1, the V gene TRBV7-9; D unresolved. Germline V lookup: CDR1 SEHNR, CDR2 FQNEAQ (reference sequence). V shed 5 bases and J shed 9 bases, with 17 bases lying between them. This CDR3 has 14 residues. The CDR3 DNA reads TGTGCCAGCAGCACTCCGGGCCATGACGTTGAGCAGTTCTTC. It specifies CASSTPGHDVEQFF.

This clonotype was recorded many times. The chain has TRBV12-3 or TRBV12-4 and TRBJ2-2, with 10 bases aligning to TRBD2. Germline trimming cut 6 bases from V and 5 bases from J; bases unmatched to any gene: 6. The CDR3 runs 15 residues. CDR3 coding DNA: TGTGCCAGCAGGCTGGGACTAGCGTCTACCGGGGAGCTGTTTTTT. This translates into CASRLGLASTGELFF.

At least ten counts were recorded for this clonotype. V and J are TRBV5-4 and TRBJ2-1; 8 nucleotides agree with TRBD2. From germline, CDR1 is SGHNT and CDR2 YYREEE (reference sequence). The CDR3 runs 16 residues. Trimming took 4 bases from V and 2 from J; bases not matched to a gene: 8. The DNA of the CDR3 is TGTGCCAGCAGCCCCAGGACTAGCTCAACCTACAATGAGCAGTTCTTC. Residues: CASSPRTSSTYNEQFF.

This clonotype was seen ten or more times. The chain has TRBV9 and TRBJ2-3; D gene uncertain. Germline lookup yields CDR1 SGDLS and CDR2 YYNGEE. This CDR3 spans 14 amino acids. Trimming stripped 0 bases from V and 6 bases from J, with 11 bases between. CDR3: CASSVEPQTDTQYF. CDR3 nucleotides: TGTGCCAGCAGCGTAGAACCACAGACCGATACGCAGTATTTT.

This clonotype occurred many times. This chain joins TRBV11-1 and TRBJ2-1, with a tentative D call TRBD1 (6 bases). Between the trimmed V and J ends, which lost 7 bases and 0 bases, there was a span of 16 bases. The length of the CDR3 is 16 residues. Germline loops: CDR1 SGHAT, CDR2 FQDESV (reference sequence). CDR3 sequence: CASTQGQTSSYNEQFF. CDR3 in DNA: TGTGCCAGCACCCAGGGGCAGACGAGCTCCTACAATGAGCAGTTCTTC.

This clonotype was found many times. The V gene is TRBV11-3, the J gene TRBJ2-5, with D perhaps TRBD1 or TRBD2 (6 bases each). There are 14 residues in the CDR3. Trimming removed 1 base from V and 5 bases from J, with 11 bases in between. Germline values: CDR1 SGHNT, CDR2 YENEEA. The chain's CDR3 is CASSLGGAEETQYF. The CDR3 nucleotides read TGTGCCAGCAGCTTAGGGGGGGCTGAGGAGACCCAGTACTTC.

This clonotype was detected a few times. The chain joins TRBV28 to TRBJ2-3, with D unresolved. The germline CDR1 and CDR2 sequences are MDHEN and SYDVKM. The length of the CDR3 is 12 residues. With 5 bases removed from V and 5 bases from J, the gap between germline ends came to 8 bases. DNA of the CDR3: TGTGCCAGCAGTGGGGTGGGAGATACGCAGTATTTT. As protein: CASSGVGDTQYF. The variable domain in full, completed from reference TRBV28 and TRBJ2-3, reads DVKVTQSSRYLVKRTGEKVFLECVQDMDHENMFWYRQDPGLGLRLIYFSYDVKMKEKGDIPEGYSVSREKKERFSLILESASTNQTSMYLCASSGVGDTQYFGPGTRLTVL.

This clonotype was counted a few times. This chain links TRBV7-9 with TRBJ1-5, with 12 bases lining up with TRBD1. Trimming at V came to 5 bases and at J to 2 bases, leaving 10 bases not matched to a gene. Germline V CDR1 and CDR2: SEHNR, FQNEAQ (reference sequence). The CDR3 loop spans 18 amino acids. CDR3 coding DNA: TGTGCCAGCAGCCCCGGGACAGGGGGCCCTATCCGCAATCAGCCCCAGCATTTT. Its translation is CASSPGTGGPIRNQPQHF.

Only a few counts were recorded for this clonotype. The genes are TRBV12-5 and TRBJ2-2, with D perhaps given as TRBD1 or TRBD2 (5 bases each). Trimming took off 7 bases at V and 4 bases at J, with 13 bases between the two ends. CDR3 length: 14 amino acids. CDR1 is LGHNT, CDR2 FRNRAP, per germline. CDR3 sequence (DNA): TGTGCTAGTGCCAGGGACGGTTTCACCGGGGAGCTGTTTTTT. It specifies CASARDGFTGELFF.

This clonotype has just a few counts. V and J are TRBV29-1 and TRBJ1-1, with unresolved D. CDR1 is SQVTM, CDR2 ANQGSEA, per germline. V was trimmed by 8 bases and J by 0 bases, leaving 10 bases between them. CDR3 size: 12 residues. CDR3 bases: TGCAGCACACTTGGGGTGAACACTGAAGCTTTCTTT. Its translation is CSTLGVNTEAFF.

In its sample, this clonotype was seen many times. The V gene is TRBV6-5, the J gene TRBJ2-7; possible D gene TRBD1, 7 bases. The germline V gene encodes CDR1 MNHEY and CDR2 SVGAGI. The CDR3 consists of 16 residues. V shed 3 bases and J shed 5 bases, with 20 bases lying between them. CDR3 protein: CASSYYLGGGQDEQYF. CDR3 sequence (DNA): TGTGCCAGCAGTTATTACTTGGGGGGCGGACAGGACGAGCAGTACTTC.

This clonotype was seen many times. CDR3 loop: CASSFYPGQGNTEAFF. The CDR3 DNA sequence: TGTGCCAGCAGCTTCTACCCGGGACAGGGGAATACTGAAGCTTTCTTT. The rearrangement links TRBV5-6 to TRBJ1-1, with 10 positions matching TRBD1. This CDR3 contains 16 residues. The V segment lost 2 bases and the J segment 5 bases; nucleotides outside the gene matches: 9. Germline CDR1 SGHDT, CDR2 YYEEEE.